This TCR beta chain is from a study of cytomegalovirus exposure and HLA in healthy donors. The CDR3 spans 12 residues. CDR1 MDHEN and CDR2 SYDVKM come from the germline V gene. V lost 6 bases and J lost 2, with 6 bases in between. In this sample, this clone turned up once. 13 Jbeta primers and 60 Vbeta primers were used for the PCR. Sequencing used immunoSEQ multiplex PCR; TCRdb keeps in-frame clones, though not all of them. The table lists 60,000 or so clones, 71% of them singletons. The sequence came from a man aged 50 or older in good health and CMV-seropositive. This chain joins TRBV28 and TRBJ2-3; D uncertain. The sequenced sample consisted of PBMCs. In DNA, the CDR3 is TGTGCCAGCAGGGAGTTCACAGATACGCAGTATTTT. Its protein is CASREFTDTQYF.